This T cell receptor (beta chain) originates from a study of T cell clonality in common variable immunodeficiency (dated by TCRdb to 2013 to 2016). CVID was diagnosed by standard criteria: serum IgG, IgA and/or IgM reduced below normal range, plus specific antibody deficiency. A total of 44 subjects (around 15 female and about 30 male; age range roughly 8 to 70 years, mean age approximately 40) were included in the CVID group. Predominantly Caucasian heritage was noted among both the CVID patients and the healthy controls. At the time of study participation, every CVID subject had been on replacement immunoglobulin therapy for at least one year. At blood collection, none of the CVID subjects was ill or on immunomodulatory or immunosuppressive medication. Heparinized peripheral whole blood samples of about 5 to 8 ml were obtained from each donor. Genomic DNA from adults with common variable immune deficiency (CVID) and from healthy adult controls was the source for sequencing TCRbeta CDR3 repertoires. Diluted blood was density-centrifuged over Hypaque 1077 or Ficoll-Paque to isolate peripheral blood mononuclear cells. Genomic DNA was obtained from unsorted mononuclear cells using either Qiagen column purification or a centrifugation-based method.

About this clone: The clone's antigen remains unknown. The read comes to an end 3 residues before the CDR3 does, leaving the germline J gene to fill in the end.

The junction shows trimming of 2 bases on V and 4 bases on J, plus 8 bases between the germline ends. Per the germline V gene, KGHSH is the CDR1 and LQKENI is the CDR2. The CDR3 covers 13 residues, taking in both the cysteine and the phenylalanine. Only the CDR3 bases that were read are kept: 30 of them, in frame from base 1. For sequencing, equivalent amounts of genomic DNA were input from CVID and control samples. For every sample, a 60 bp segment covering the rearranged TCRbeta CDR3 region was amplified and then sequenced. The immunoSEQ assay, a bias-corrected multiplex PCR with high-throughput sequencing, was employed for TCRbeta amplification. Per the original workflow: Each unique nucleotide sequence was treated as a clone and annotated with V, D and J genes, copy number and frequency. Sequences were labeled productive if in frame, and non-productive if out of frame or containing stop codons. Clonality was calculated from Shannon's entropy as previously described. The predicted amino acid sequences of productive clones were used to derive mean CDR3 Kyte-Doolittle hydropathy. Scaled V gene usage was hierarchically clustered using Manhattan distance and complete linkage with the R hclust function. Clone sharing by CDR3 amino acid sequence was assessed by resampling 12 repertoires per group over 100 rounds. The repertoires were searched for approximately 70 published EBV-specific TCRbeta sequences and almost 250 published CMV-specific TCRbeta sequences. A couple of CVID samples yielding fewer than 10,000 sequences were excluded from analysis, leaving fewer than 50 CVID repertoires. TCRdb took over this immuneACCESS table, retaining in-frame rearrangements with V and J assigned. Such tables are incomplete; in checked studies, under half of the missing clones stem from an unresolved V gene, and the remainder is unexplained. Clonal size and the V and J genes are those of that table, whereas D and trimming came from the DNA. Listed for this sample are approximately 21,000 clones, none observed only a single time. The biggest ten clones account for 2.6% of the sample.

Points the paper makes about the study in general: According to the authors, figuring out what caused the increased clonality in CVID would require sequencing the repertoires of T cell subpopulations. Correlations of repertoire features with clinical complications were constrained by heterogeneity among patients within the CVID cohort. Although equal DNA input was used, an average of about 87,000 unique sequences per sample was obtained for controls, compared with roughly 33,000 for CVID samples. Fewer deletions and N-nucleotide insertions were reportedly observed in CVID TCRbeta sequences, and highly modified clones with 13 or more V deletions were reportedly absent from CVID TCRbeta sequences. TCRbeta clonality was higher in CVID subjects than in healthy controls (t-test p = 0.018), and the increase was most characteristic of about a third of subjects. Fewer TCRbeta clones were shared among CVID subjects than among healthy controls (p < 0.0001).

The sequencing sample was made of peripheral blood mononuclear cells. This clonotype originated in a human donor with common variable immunodeficiency. The chain is made from TRBV18 and TRBJ2-5; no D gene can be assigned with confidence. CDR3 bases read: TGTGCCAGCTCACCAGACATTGTAGAGACC. Its protein reads: CASSPDIVET. The full CDR3 is CASSPDIVETQYF. This CDR3, with the reference TRBV18 and TRBJ2-5 proteins standing in past its ends, gives the full variable domain NAGVMQNPRHLVRRRGQEARLRCSPMKGHSHVYWYRQLPEEGLKFMVYLQKENIIDESGMPKERFSAEFPKEGPSILRIQQVVRGDSAAYFCASSPDIVETQYFGPGTRLLVL.